Here is one T cell receptor (beta chain) with its context. This sample was included in a study of blood T cell repertoires in COVID-19. At the level of the study: The samples span acute and convalescent COVID-19 from the United States, Italy and Spain.

The germline V gene encodes CDR1 GTSNPN and CDR2 SVGIG (reference sequence). This CDR3 region has 15 residues. The ends were cut back, 0 bases at V and 0 bases at J, with 9 bases in the middle. Per the original data handling: For nucleated cells, counts were estimated from reference gene primer amplification. Some clones are missing from TCRdb's copy, which holds only in-frame ones; the method was immunoSEQ multiplex PCR. V and J calls and clone size come straight from that table; D and trimming were deduced from the DNA. Of under 200,000 clones in the sample, approximately 83% were seen once. V gene TRBV30 combines with J gene TRBJ1-5; no firm D call. This TCR was recovered from a human donor with acute or convalescent COVID-19. The donor label of this sample is uncertain. The sample was peripheral blood. The CDR3 is CAWSVGFLSNQPQHF. For the CDR3, the DNA is TGTGCCTGGAGTGTTGGCTTCCTTAGCAATCAGCCCCAGCATTTT.